This paragraph covers one T cell receptor beta chain sequence. The antigen it binds to is not known. No much larger clonotype is one base removed from it; base qualities were not supplied. The time point label for this specimen denotes: cycle 2 day 1 (C2D1) of nivolumab. Relapse after autologous stem cell transplantation had occurred in all trial patients, and cohorts A, B and C were distinguished by prior brentuximab vedotin exposure. The trial cohort was composed of about 54 patients with relapsed/refractory classical Hodgkin lymphoma, for whom complete response, partial response or progressive disease was recorded as best overall response. Trial patients were treated with single-agent nivolumab in the multi-cohort phase II CheckMate 205 trial. An independent review committee assessed best overall response by applying the 2007 International Working Group response criteria. PBMCs from the trial were collected at three points: immediately before nivolumab initiation (C1D1), and during therapy at cycle 2 day 1 and cycle 4 day 1. Peripheral blood was collected in 8 mL Vacutainer Cell Preparation Tubes, from which PBMCs were isolated by centrifugation and then cryopreserved.

The Qiagen DNeasy kit was used to extract genomic DNA from unsorted PBMCs and from the negatively selected CD4+ and CD8+ fractions. Amplification of TCR beta CDR3 regions was done by immunoSEQ multiplex PCR with primers that anneal to V and J segments. A synthetic immune receptor repertoire was used to minimize amplification bias, and remaining bias was computationally removed after sequencing. The paper's data handling went like this. Repertoire diversity was quantified as the Shannon entropy index using custom Python scripts. The unsorted, CD4+ and CD8+ repertoires were each analyzed separately, with the exception of combined analyses, where CD4+ and CD8+ sequences were merged in silico. A clone counted as expanded when the clone's frequency after treatment rose at least 2-fold relative to C1D1, and clones undetected at baseline were given a pseudocount of 0.5. Clones with 0 or 1 copy at C1D1 were classified as singleton clones, and clones with 2 or more copies were classified as non-singleton clones. By matching protein sequences in sorted samples from the same patient, clones expanded in unsorted samples were annotated as CD4+, CD8+ or unknown. Wilcoxon tests on paired samples were used to test changes in diversity from C1D1 to C4D1. Here the immuneACCESS table is served through TCRdb, limited to in-frame sequences with V and J called. Missing clones are a known gap in these copies; in checked studies unresolved V genes cover under half, and the rest lacks a known reason. The DNA gave D and trimming, while V, J and clone size come from that table. This sample lists roughly 34,000 clones; around 76% were detected once. The ten largest account for around 15% of the sample.

This record belongs to a study of PD-1 blockade in classical Hodgkin lymphoma (dated by TCRdb to between 2020 and 2021). Describing the broader study: Nivolumab dosing was 3 mg/kg intravenously every 2 weeks, continuing until either disease progression or unacceptable toxicity. To define a peripheral blood immune signature of response to PD-1 blockade in classical Hodgkin lymphoma, the study combined TCR beta sequencing with CyTOF. The investigation overall reported the following: The study covered only a single clinical trial cohort, and the causes of the repertoire differences, possibly disease activity or prior therapy, were still not defined. CD4+ but not CD8+ TCR diversity rose significantly by C4D1 (p=0.0027 vs p=0.16), most apparent in complete responders (p=0.02). Patients starting nivolumab less than 1 year after ASCT had lower diversity and were excluded from later analyses to avoid confounding by immune reconstitution. Among trial patients, those achieving complete response had baseline diversity similar to that of newly diagnosed patients, while diversity was significantly lower in partial responders and progressors. Baseline TCR diversity was reported to be lower in newly diagnosed patients than in healthy donors and to be lower still in relapsed/refractory patients.

The sample consisted of peripheral blood mononuclear cells (PBMCs), taken before the second cycle of nivolumab. The receptor's source is a human donor with classical Hodgkin lymphoma.

The DNA is TGTGCCAGCAGCTTATTCGTCAGACACGGGACCCAGTACTTC. Translated, it gives CASSLFVRHGTQYF. This sequence uses TRBV11-2 and TRBJ2-5; a confident D gene designation cannot be given. V was cut back by 2 bases and J by 7 bases, leaving a gap of 14 bases between them. The CDR1 and CDR2 encoded by the germline V gene are SGHAT and FQNNGV. The CDR3, cysteine through phenylalanine, is 14 amino acids long. The DNA shown is the 42-base CDR3, in frame from base 1.